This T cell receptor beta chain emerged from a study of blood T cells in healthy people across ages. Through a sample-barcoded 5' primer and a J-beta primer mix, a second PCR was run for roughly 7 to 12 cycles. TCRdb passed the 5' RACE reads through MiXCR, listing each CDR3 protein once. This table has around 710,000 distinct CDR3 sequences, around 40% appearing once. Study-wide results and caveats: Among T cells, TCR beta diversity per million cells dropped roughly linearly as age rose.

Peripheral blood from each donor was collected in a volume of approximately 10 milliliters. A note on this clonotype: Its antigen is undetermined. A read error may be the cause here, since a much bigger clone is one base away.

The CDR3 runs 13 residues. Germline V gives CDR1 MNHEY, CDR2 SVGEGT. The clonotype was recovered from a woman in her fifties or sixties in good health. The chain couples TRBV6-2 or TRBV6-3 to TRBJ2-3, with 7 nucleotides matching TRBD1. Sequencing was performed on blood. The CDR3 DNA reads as TGTGCCAGCAGAGGGACAGCCACAGGTACGCAGTATTTT. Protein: CASRGTATGTQYF.